This entry lists 30 T cell receptor beta chains sequenced from one sample in a study of OX40 agonist ivuxolimab in advanced cancers. Using immunoSEQ multiplex PCR, the repertoire was profiled, and TCRdb retains in-frame clones only, with some absent. There are 55,000 to 85,000 clones in the sample; about 83% occur only once, and about 0.61% lies in the top ten. The sample here was CD4+ or CD8+ T cells sorted from blood, taken in a trial of the OX40 agonist ivuxolimab. All receptors derive from an adult with an advanced solid tumor such as melanoma, head and neck, liver or kidney cancer.

The rearrangement joins TRBV27 to TRBJ1-4; tentative D call: TRBD1 (5 bases). The CDR3 is 14 residues long. Trimming removed 6 bases from V and 7 bases from J, with 15 bases in between. Germline V gene lookup returns CDR1 MNHEY and CDR2 SMNVEV (reference sequence). CDR3 sequence: CASRSGQSREKLFF. CDR3 nucleotides: TGTGCCAGCAGGTCGGGGCAGTCTCGTGAAAAACTGTTTTTT.

The J gene is TRBJ1-1, the V gene TRBV7-9; perhaps TRBD1 as D (6 bases). V was pared by 4 bases and J by 4 bases, with 13 bases between. Per germline, CDR1 SEHNR and CDR2 FQNEAQ (reference sequence). The CDR3 has 14 residues. The CDR3 DNA reads TGTGCCAGCAGCTCGCAACAGGGTAGCACTGAAGCTTTCTTT. It yields the protein CASSSQQGSTEAFF.

The chain recombines TRBV7-2 with TRBJ1-1; TRBD1 matches 7 bases. This CDR3 spans 15 amino acids. The junction had 10 bases not matched to a gene; V was cut back by 5 bases and J by 4 bases. The germline gives CDR1 SGHTA, CDR2 FQGNSA. The CDR3 region is CASSVRQGRVTEAFF. As DNA, the CDR3 is TGTGCCAGCAGCGTGAGACAGGGAAGGGTCACTGAAGCTTTCTTT.

The chain joins TRBV7-9 to TRBJ2-3; TRBD1 agrees at 8 bases. This CDR3 is 18 amino acids long. Germline CDR1 is SEHNR and CDR2 is FQNEAQ (reference sequence). Losses at the gene ends were 1 base for V and 5 bases for J; bases not matched to a gene: 14. The CDR3: CASSLEGGRQGRRDTQYF. CDR3 DNA sequence: TGTGCCAGCAGCTTAGAAGGGGGAAGACAGGGGAGGAGAGATACGCAGTATTTT.

The chain carries TRBV7-2 and TRBJ2-7, with a weak D call TRBD1 (5 bases). With 5 bases removed from V and 2 bases from J, the gap between germline ends came to 13 bases. Germline-derived CDR1 and CDR2 are SGHTA and FQGNSA. The CDR3 covers 14 residues. CDR3 nucleotide sequence: TGTGCCAGCAGCCCCGGACAACTCCCCTACGAGCAGTACTTC. The encoded protein is CASSPGQLPYEQYF.

V and J are TRBV5-1 and TRBJ2-1; D unclear. The CDR3 totals 12 residues. V was shortened by 4 bases and J by 9 bases, with 11 bases between the two germline ends. Germline V gives CDR1 SGHRS, CDR2 YFSETQ. CDR3 protein: CASSVVFREQFF. CDR3 sequence (DNA): TGCGCCAGCAGCGTAGTATTCCGTGAGCAGTTCTTC.

J is TRBJ1-2 and V is TRBV6-5; D possibly corresponds to TRBD1 (6 bases). The germline V gene has CDR1 MNHEY and CDR2 SVGAGI. This CDR3 is built from 14 residues. Trimming left V 2 bases short and J 4 bases short, with 11 bases between. The CDR3 spells CASSYTQGPYGYTF. The CDR3 DNA sequence: TGTGCCAGCAGTTACACACAGGGTCCCTATGGCTACACCTTC.

This clone occurred a few times. The chain links TRBV2 to TRBJ1-1, with D possibly matching TRBD1 (5 bases). Germline V gives CDR1 SNHLY, CDR2 FYNNEI. The CDR3 spans 11 residues. V was shortened by 5 bases and J by 11 bases, with 12 bases between the two germline ends. Here the CDR3 reads CASSWGHTAFF. The CDR3 nucleotides are TGTGCCAGCAGTTGGGGCCACACGGCTTTCTTT. Full variable domain (remainder filled in from reference TRBV2 and TRBJ1-1): EPEVTQTPSHQVTQMGQEVILRCVPISNHLYFYWYRQILGQKVEFLVSFYNNEISEKSEIFDDQFSVERPDGSNFTLKIRSTKLEDSAMYFCASSWGHTAFFGQGTRLTVV.

V and J are TRBV29-1 and TRBJ2-5, with a possible D match to TRBD2 (6 bases). V lost 6 bases to trimming and J lost 0 bases, with 14 bases between them. Germline-derived CDR1 and CDR2 are SQVTM and ANQGSEA. This CDR3 has 14 amino acids. Here the CDR3 reads CSVATGGYQETQYF. The CDR3 region has the DNA TGCAGCGTCGCTACTGGAGGGTACCAAGAGACCCAGTACTTC. Supplemented by reference TRBV29-1 and TRBJ2-5, the full variable domain reads SAVISQKPSRDICQRGTSLTIQCQVDSQVTMMFWYRQQPGQSLTLIATANQGSEATYESGFVIDKFPISRPNLTFSTLTVSNMSPEDSSIYLCSVATGGYQETQYFGPGTRLLVL.

This rearrangement joins TRBV7-9 to TRBJ2-5, with a tentative D call TRBD2 (5 bases). Germline V lookup: CDR1 SEHNR, CDR2 FQNEAQ (reference sequence). The CDR3 extends over 13 amino acids. Deletions cut 7 bases from V and 4 bases from J, with 13 bases between. The CDR3 is CASIPAGGETQYF. The DNA of the CDR3 is TGTGCCAGCATCCCCGCGGGTGGAGAGACCCAGTACTTC.

In the case of this clone: An end of the junction differs from the germline gene, which may be a read error. The chain is built from TRBV4-3 and TRBJ1-4; 7 bases fit TRBD1. Germline V CDR1 and CDR2: LGHNA, YSLEER. The CDR3 is 18 amino acids. CDR3 DNA: TGCGCCAGCAACCAAAGGACAGGTATTCCTGCAACTAATGAAAAACTGTTTTTT. Its protein is CASNQRTGIPATNEKLFF.

V and J are TRBV4-3 and TRBJ1-5; D remains ambiguous. V lost 0 bases and J 5 bases, leaving 11 bases between the germline ends. In germline, CDR1 is LGHNA, CDR2 YSLEER. This CDR3 is 15 amino acids long. The CDR3, as DNA: TGCGCCAGCAGCCAAGATGGGTTGGGAGATCAGCCCCAGCATTTT. It codes for CASSQDGLGDQPQHF.

The chain employs TRBV12-5 and TRBJ1-1, with 7 bases fitting TRBD1. The germline V gene encodes CDR1 LGHNT and CDR2 FRNRAP. The CDR3 covers 16 residues. The J segment lost 3 bases and the V segment lost 4 bases, leaving 11 bases of the junction unmatched. The CDR3 protein is CASGSTRQGLDTEAFF. The CDR3 DNA reads as TGTGCTAGTGGTTCAACCCGACAGGGCTTGGACACTGAAGCTTTCTTT. The full variable domain, in which reference TRBV12-5 and TRBJ1-1 provide the parts outside the CDR3, is DARVTQTPRHKVTEMGQEVTMRCQPILGHNTVFWYRQTMMQGLELLAYFRNRAPLDDSGMPKDRFSAEMPDATLATLKIQPSEPRDSAVYFCASGSTRQGLDTEAFFGQGTRLTVV.

The gene calls are TRBV27 and TRBJ2-1, with 11 bases lining up with TRBD2. The CDR3 is 17 amino acids. Germline lookup yields CDR1 MNHEY and CDR2 SMNVEV (reference sequence). V lost 3 bases and J lost 9; bases outside the gene matches: 13. The CDR3 region is CASSFLKLAGGLGEQFF. The CDR3, as DNA: TGTGCCAGCAGTTTTCTAAAATTAGCGGGGGGGCTGGGTGAGCAGTTCTTC.

The V and J genes are TRBV6-5 and TRBJ2-7; 7 positions match TRBD1. J was trimmed by 6 bases and V by 6 bases; bases with no gene match: 8. Germline CDR1 and CDR2: MNHEY and SVGAGI. CDR3 length equals 13 residues. CDR3 sequence: CASSPQGMREQYF. As DNA, the CDR3 is TGTGCCAGCAGCCCACAGGGGATGCGCGAGCAGTACTTC.

This clone was recorded only once. The chain combines TRBV6-5 with TRBJ2-7, with unresolved D. The V end was cut by 0 bases, the J end by 2 bases, with 11 bases between. Germline V gene data show CDR1 as MNHEY and CDR2 as SVGAGI. The CDR3 covers 15 residues. The CDR3, as DNA: TGTGCCAGCAGTTACTCGATTGGCAGCCCCTACGAGCAGTACTTC. The encoded protein is CASSYSIGSPYEQYF.

This chain uses TRBV2 with TRBJ2-2; 13 bases fit TRBD2. The germline gives CDR1 SNHLY, CDR2 FYNNEI. The CDR3 totals 15 residues. V lost 6 bases to trimming and J lost 6 bases; unmatched junction nucleotides: 4. The CDR3 is CASRLTSGGSGELFF. CDR3 in DNA: TGTGCCAGCAGGCTGACTAGCGGGGGGTCCGGGGAGCTGTTTTTT. The full variable domain, completed using reference TRBV2 and TRBJ2-2, is EPEVTQTPSHQVTQMGQEVILRCVPISNHLYFYWYRQILGQKVEFLVSFYNNEISEKSEIFDDQFSVERPDGSNFTLKIRSTKLEDSAMYFCASRLTSGGSGELFFGEGSRLTVL.

Here the CDR3 DNA reads TGTGCCAGTAGTCTGGGTTTAGGACTCGCTGAAGCTTTCTTT. Its translation: CASSLGLGLAEAFF. The genes are TRBV19 and TRBJ1-1; no firm D call. Per the germline V gene, CDR1 is LNHDA and CDR2 is SQIVND (reference sequence). V lost 5 bases, J lost 6 bases, and 16 bases lay in between. CDR3 length: 14 residues.

This clone showed up just a few times. The V and J genes are TRBV6-1 and TRBJ1-5, with no clear D. Germline CDR1 is MNHNS and CDR2 is SASEGT. This CDR3 region has 13 residues. Trimming pared 6 bases from V and 0 bases from J, leaving 6 bases between. The CDR3, as DNA: TGTGCCAGCAGGATGGGTAGCAATCAGCCCCAGCATTTT. Its translation: CASRMGSNQPQHF.

This clone was counted once. This chain joins TRBV4-1 and TRBJ2-1; perhaps TRBD1 as D (6 bases). The V gene lost 0 bases and the J gene lost 8 bases, with 11 bases spanning the gap. The germline V gene encodes CDR1 MGHRA and CDR2 YSYEKL. The CDR3 sequence is 14 residues long. The CDR3 here is CASSQERAGDEQFF. CDR3 nucleotides: TGCGCCAGCAGCCAAGAGAGGGCAGGGGATGAGCAGTTCTTC.

The chain uses TRBV5-1 and TRBJ2-7, with D hard to call. The CDR3 runs 12 residues. From germline, CDR1 is SGHRS and CDR2 YFSETQ. V lost 2 bases to trimming and J lost 3 bases, with 6 bases between them. DNA of the CDR3: TGCGCCAGCAGCTTCGACCTCTACGAGCAGTACTTC. This codes for CASSFDLYEQYF.

V is TRBV28 and J is TRBJ1-2; D is possibly TRBD1 (6 bases). CDR1 and CDR2 from the germline V gene are MDHEN and SYDVKM. With 2 bases removed from V and 10 bases from J, the gap between germline ends came to 11 bases. The CDR3 covers 12 residues. Here the CDR3 reads CASSLRQETYTF. The DNA of the CDR3 is TGTGCCAGCAGTTTACGACAGGAAACCTACACCTTC.

This clone was detected only once. V and J are TRBV27 and TRBJ2-7, with D possibly being TRBD2 (6 bases). V gave up 5 bases and J gave up 5 bases, with 16 bases separating them. Germline lookup yields CDR1 MNHEY and CDR2 SMNVEV (reference sequence). This CDR3 has 14 residues. CDR3 amino acids: CASSPHRESHEQYF. Here the CDR3 DNA reads TGTGCCAGCAGTCCCCACCGGGAGAGCCACGAGCAGTACTTC.

The V and J genes are TRBV6-1 and TRBJ2-1; TRBD2 might be the D (5 bases). Trimming shortened V by 3 bases and J by 0 bases, and 9 bases separated the two germline ends. The CDR3 extends over 15 amino acids. Germline CDR1 reads MNHNS; CDR2 reads SASEGT. The CDR3 sequence: CASSDATSSYNEQFF. CDR3 sequence (DNA): TGTGCCAGCAGTGATGCCACTAGCTCCTACAATGAGCAGTTCTTC.

This chain uses TRBV6-5 with TRBJ2-5; 7 bases line up with TRBD2. Losses at the gene ends were 6 bases for V and 5 bases for J; bases not matched to a gene: 6. The V gene's germline CDR1 is MNHEY and CDR2 SVGAGI. The CDR3 is 13 amino acids. The CDR3 coding sequence is TGTGCCAGCAGCCGTAGGCGGGGGGAGACCCAGTACTTC. Translating gives CASSRRRGETQYF.

The rearrangement uses TRBV6-5 and TRBJ2-7; D might be TRBD1 (5 bases). Germline V lookup: CDR1 MNHEY, CDR2 SVGAGI. The CDR3 loop spans 13 amino acids. The V gene lost 10 bases and the J gene lost 6 bases, with 19 bases spanning the gap. For the CDR3, the DNA is TGTGCCACCCCAGGGAATACGAGAGGCGAGCAGTACTTC. Its translation: CATPGNTRGEQYF.

V gene TRBV14 combines with J gene TRBJ1-1; weak D call: TRBD1 (5 bases). V was shortened by 1 base and J by 8 bases, with 14 bases between the two germline ends. Germline-derived CDR1 and CDR2 are SGHDN and FVKESK. CDR3 size: 14 residues. This chain's CDR3 is CASSQVVMGTEAFF. The CDR3 DNA sequence: TGTGCCAGCAGCCAAGTGGTCATGGGGACCGAAGCTTTCTTT.

This clone came up a few times. This sequence joins TRBV18 and TRBJ2-2, with 10 bases that match TRBD2. The CDR3 runs 17 residues. V lost 3 bases, J lost 2 bases, and 6 bases stayed unmatched. Germline CDR1 is KGHSH and CDR2 is LQKENI. The CDR3 region has the DNA TGTGCCAGCTCACCTGATACTAGCGGGATCAACACCGGGGAGCTGTTTTTT. The encoded protein is CASSPDTSGINTGELFF.

This clone has a handful of counts. The chain links TRBV7-2 to TRBJ2-3, with D possibly TRBD1 on 5 matching bases. There are 14 residues in the CDR3. Germline loops: CDR1 SGHTA, CDR2 FQGNSA. Trimming left V 2 bases short and J 0 bases short, with 6 bases between. CDR3 bases: TGTGCCAGCAGCTTACGACAGAGCACAGATACGCAGTATTTT. The encoded protein is CASSLRQSTDTQYF.

The genes are TRBV29-1 and TRBJ2-4; D not resolved. The ends were cut back, 4 bases at V and 1 base at J, with 8 bases in the middle. Germline assignment: CDR1 SQVTM and CDR2 ANQGSEA. This CDR3 contains 13 residues. CDR3 sequence: CSVVVLAKNIQYF. CDR3 in DNA: TGCAGCGTTGTGGTACTTGCCAAAAACATTCAGTACTTC.